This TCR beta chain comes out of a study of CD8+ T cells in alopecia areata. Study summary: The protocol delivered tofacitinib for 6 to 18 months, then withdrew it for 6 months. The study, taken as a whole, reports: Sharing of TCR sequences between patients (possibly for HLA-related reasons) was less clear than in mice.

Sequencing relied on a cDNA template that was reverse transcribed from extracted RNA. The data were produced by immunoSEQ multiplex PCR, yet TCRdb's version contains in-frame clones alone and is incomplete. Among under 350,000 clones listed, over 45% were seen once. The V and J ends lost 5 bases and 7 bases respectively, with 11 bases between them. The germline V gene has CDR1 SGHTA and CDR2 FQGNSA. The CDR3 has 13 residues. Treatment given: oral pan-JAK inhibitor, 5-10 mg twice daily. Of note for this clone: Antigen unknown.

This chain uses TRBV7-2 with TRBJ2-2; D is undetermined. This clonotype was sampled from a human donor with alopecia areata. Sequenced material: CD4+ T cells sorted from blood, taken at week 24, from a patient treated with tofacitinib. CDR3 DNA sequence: TGTGCCAGCAGCCATCCCAAGGGCGGGGAGCTGTTTTTT. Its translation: CASSHPKGGELFF.